These 13 T cell receptor beta chains were all obtained from the same sample, sequenced in a study of CD8 T cells in ankylosing spondylitis. TCRdb redid the calling of the 5' RACE reads with MiXCR, one entry per CDR3 protein. The data hold over 130,000 distinct CDR3 sequences, with approximately 44% observed a single time. Sequenced sample: synovial fluid, either unsorted or a sorted T cell fraction (not recorded which). Receptors originate from a male donor with ankylosing spondylitis.

This clonotype appeared a few times. The chain is built from TRBV7-3 and TRBJ2-1; 11 nucleotides align to TRBD2. Germline CDR1 and CDR2: SGHTA and FQGTGA. The CDR3 contains 19 residues. Trimming removed 2 bases from V and 0 bases from J; junction bases left unmatched: 9. CDR3 in amino acids: CASSLWPSGGNLSYNEQFF. As DNA, the CDR3 is TGTGCCAGCAGCTTATGGCCTAGCGGGGGGAACCTCTCCTACAATGAGCAGTTCTTC.

V is TRBV6-2 or TRBV6-3 and J is TRBJ2-2, with unresolved D. The CDR3 extends over 14 amino acids. Per germline, CDR1 MNHEY and CDR2 SVGEGT. The ends were cut back, 5 bases at V and 3 bases at J, with 10 bases in the middle. The CDR3 DNA follows: TGTGCCAGCAGTCACGCATCGGACACCGGGGAGCTGTTTTTT. Protein sequence: CASSHASDTGELFF.

This clonotype was detected only a few times. The chain employs TRBV7-8 and TRBJ2-3; D not certain. There are 16 residues in the CDR3. Trimming removed 6 bases from V and 0 bases from J, with 16 bases in between. The V gene's germline CDR1 is SGHVS and CDR2 FQNEAQ. In nucleotides, the CDR3 is TGTGCCAGCAGGAAAAGCTGGATTTCTAGCACAGATACGCAGTATTTT. Translation: CASRKSWISSTDTQYF.

The chain employs TRBV7-6 and TRBJ2-1; D may be TRBD1 (6 bases). The CDR3 runs to 12 residues. CDR1 and CDR2 (germline): SGHVS, FNYEAQ. Trimming removed 2 bases from V and 8 bases from J, with 7 bases in between. CDR3 sequence: CASSLPGDEQFF. CDR3 DNA sequence: TGTGCCAGCAGCTTACCAGGGGATGAGCAGTTCTTC.

The V gene is TRBV11-2, the J gene TRBJ1-2; D not resolved. V lost 4 bases and J 8 bases, leaving 11 bases between the germline ends. This CDR3 spans 12 amino acids. Germline CDR1 is SGHAT and CDR2 is FQNNGV. The CDR3 sequence: CASSSSYSGYTF. DNA of the CDR3: TGTGCCAGCAGCTCGTCCTATTCAGGCTACACCTTC.

The rearrangement links TRBV7-9 to TRBJ2-1, with D hard to call. The germline CDR1 and CDR2 sequences are SEHNR and FQNEAQ (reference sequence). The V gene lost 5 bases and the J gene lost 8 bases, with 22 bases spanning the gap. The CDR3 length is 16 residues. CDR3 sequence (DNA): TGTGCCAGCAGCGAACGGTTTGCGGTAGGATACGATGAGCAGTTCTTC. It translates to CASSERFAVGYDEQFF.

The chain carries TRBV6-1 and TRBJ1-5; D is possibly TRBD1 (5 bases). CDR1 MNHNS and CDR2 SASEGT come from the germline V gene. The CDR3 has 18 amino acids. Trimming shortened V by 5 bases and J by 2 bases, and 22 bases separated the two germline ends. DNA for the CDR3: TGTGCCAGCAGTCCCCGAGGGTGGGGGATGGTGGGCAATCAGCCCCAGCATTTT. This gives the protein CASSPRGWGMVGNQPQHF.

This chain connects TRBV5-1 to TRBJ2-7; maybe TRBD2 (5 bases). V was clipped by 2 bases and J by 3 bases, with 12 bases between them. In germline, CDR1 is SGHRS, CDR2 YFSETQ. CDR3 length: 14 residues. As DNA, the CDR3 is TGCGCCAGCAGCTTTTACCACCGGGACTACGAGCAGTACTTC. Its translation: CASSFYHRDYEQYF.

The genes are TRBV12-3 or TRBV12-4 and TRBJ2-1; no clear D. The CDR3 loop spans 13 amino acids. The V end lost 5 bases, the J end lost 8 bases, and 13 bases lay between the germline ends. The CDR3 nucleotides read TGTGCCAGCAGTGCAGAACCGGTCCATGAGCAGTTCTTC. This sequence encodes CASSAEPVHEQFF.

V gene TRBV7-8 combines with J gene TRBJ2-2; D perhaps matches TRBD1 (5 bases). Germline CDR1 reads SGHVS; CDR2 reads FQNEAQ. This CDR3 contains 16 residues. Trimming left V 1 base short and J 1 base short, with 10 bases between. CDR3 sequence (DNA): TGTGCCAGCAGCTTAGTTTCCAGGGAGAACACCGGGGAGCTGTTTTTT. It specifies CASSLVSRENTGELFF.

The V call is TRBV12-3 or TRBV12-4, the J call TRBJ2-1, with D perhaps matching TRBD1 or TRBD2 (5 bases each). V lost 8 bases and J lost 2, with 16 bases in between. The CDR3 covers 15 residues. CDR3 residues: CASSLRDLTYNEQFF. The CDR3 DNA follows: TGTGCCAGCTCGCTCCGGGACCTTACCTACAATGAGCAGTTCTTC.

V gene TRBV18 combines with J gene TRBJ1-5; no firm D call. This CDR3 is 14 amino acids long. V shed 2 bases and J shed 6 bases, with 11 bases lying between them. The germline CDR1 and CDR2 sequences are KGHSH and LQKENI. CDR3 nucleotides: TGTGCCAGCTCACCATTAAGGGTGGCTCAGCCCCAGCATTTT. Protein product: CASSPLRVAQPQHF.

This clonotype was observed a handful of times. The chain employs TRBV3-1 and TRBJ2-5; D gene ambiguous. CDR1 is LGHDT, CDR2 YNNKEL, per germline (reference sequence). V lost 3 bases and J lost 0, with 8 bases in between. The CDR3 spans 14 residues. CDR3 sequence (DNA): TGTGCCAGCAGCCACCCGACGGACCAAGAGACCCAGTACTTC. Encoded protein: CASSHPTDQETQYF.